Below are 8 T cell receptor beta chains sequenced from a single sample in a study of cytomegalovirus exposure and HLA in healthy donors. 60 Vbeta and 13 Jbeta primers were used in PCR. TCRdb keeps only in-frame clones here, not all; method: immunoSEQ multiplex PCR. This sample yields around 97,000 clones, of which roughly 76% are seen a single time; less than 4.5% belongs to the top ten. Material for sequencing was PBMCs. All receptors derive from a man in his forties or fifties in good health and CMV-seronegative.

The chain carries TRBV5-6 and TRBJ2-1, with a tentative D call TRBD2 (5 bases). The germline CDR1 and CDR2 sequences are SGHDT and YYEEEE. This CDR3 is 16 amino acids long. Trimming shortened V by 5 bases and J by 0 bases, and 15 bases separated the two germline ends. DNA for the CDR3: TGTGCCAGCAGATCTGGACGGGGTAGCTCCTACAATGAGCAGTTCTTC. It translates to CASRSGRGSSYNEQFF.

In this sample, this clone turned up once. This chain links TRBV11-2 with TRBJ2-2, with unresolved D. The germline V and J ends were trimmed by 1 base and 0 bases, with 9 bases remaining between them. CDR1 is SGHAT and CDR2 is FQNNGV in the germline V gene. The CDR3 covers 16 residues. CDR3 nucleotides: TGTGCCAGCAGCTTAGTGGTAGACTCGAACACCGGGGAGCTGTTTTTT. It is translated as CASSLVVDSNTGELFF. The full variable domain, its missing parts supplied by reference TRBV11-2 and TRBJ2-2, is EAGVAQSPRYKIIEKRQSVAFWCNPISGHATLYWYQQILGQGPKLLIQFQNNGVVDDSQLPKDRFSAERLKGVDSTLKIQPAKLEDSAVYLCASSLVVDSNTGELFFGEGSRLTVL.

This chain joins TRBV6-5 and TRBJ2-2; 10 bases fit TRBD2. Germline V lookup: CDR1 MNHEY, CDR2 SVGAGI. V was clipped by 11 bases and J by 7 bases; unmatched bases: 13. The CDR3 extends over 15 amino acids. The chain's CDR3 is CASRRSGGAGGELFF. The CDR3 DNA sequence: TGTGCCTCCCGTAGGAGCGGGGGGGCCGGCGGGGAGCTGTTTTTT.

The rearrangement joins TRBV5-1 to TRBJ1-5, with D possibly being TRBD1 (5 bases). The CDR3 has 14 amino acids. V shed 4 bases and J shed 3 bases, with 11 bases lying between them. CDR1 is SGHRS and CDR2 is YFSETQ in the germline V gene. CDR3 in amino acids: CASSPDSPNQPQHF. The CDR3 region has the DNA TGCGCCAGCAGCCCTGACAGCCCCAATCAGCCCCAGCATTTT.

The chain links TRBV5-1 to TRBJ2-5; TRBD2 agrees at 8 bases. V shed 2 bases, J shed 5 bases, and the junction held 8 bases outside the gene matches. Germline V gene lookup returns CDR1 SGHRS and CDR2 YFSETQ. The CDR3 contains 15 residues. The CDR3, as DNA: TGCGCCAGCAGCTTAAAAGCGGGGGCTGGGGAGACCCAGTACTTC. The encoded protein is CASSLKAGAGETQYF.

The genes are TRBV6-5 and TRBJ2-7; tentatively, D is TRBD2 (5 bases). Germline lookup yields CDR1 MNHEY and CDR2 SVGAGI. This CDR3 is built from 14 residues. Trimming took 2 bases from V and 3 from J, leaving 11 bases between them. The DNA of the CDR3 is TGTGCCAGCAGTTACGGTGTCGGACTCTACGAGCAGTACTTC. This translates into CASSYGVGLYEQYF.

V is TRBV7-9 and J is TRBJ2-3, with TRBD1 identical over 9 bases. Germline loops: CDR1 SEHNR, CDR2 FQNEAQ (reference sequence). There are 15 residues in the CDR3. V lost 6 bases, J lost 3 bases, and 7 bases stayed unmatched. CDR3 region: CASSTHGQGTDTQYF. The CDR3 nucleotides are TGTGCCAGCAGTACACATGGACAGGGGACAGATACGCAGTATTTT.

Notes on this clone: Other DNA variants within this sample encode the same CDR3. The rearrangement links TRBV18 to TRBJ2-7, with 10 nucleotides matching TRBD1. The CDR3 runs 14 residues. Germline V gene data show CDR1 as KGHSH and CDR2 as LQKENI. J gave up 2 bases and V 3 bases, and 1 base lay outside the gene matches. CDR3 DNA: TGTGCCAGCTCACCGGGGACAGGGGCCTACGAGCAGTACTTC. Its protein product is CASSPGTGAYEQYF.